Following are 31 T cell receptor beta chains from one sample sequenced in a study of CD8 T cells in Susac syndrome. With random hexamers, reverse transcription was performed on about 0.5 to 1 ug of RNA. Using its own MiXCR run on the immunoSEQ multiplex PCR reads, TCRdb lists one record per CDR3 protein. The table includes fewer than 250,000 distinct CDR3 sequences, 92% detected once. The material sequenced was CD8+ T cells from PBMCs. The origin of the receptors is a human donor with multiple sclerosis.

The V gene is TRBV9, the J gene TRBJ2-1; D gene unclear. Trimming stripped 0 bases from V and 6 bases from J, with 13 bases between. This CDR3 region has 15 residues. CDR1 is SGDLS and CDR2 is YYNGEE in the germline V gene. In nucleotides, the CDR3 is TGTGCCAGCAGCGTAGCCTCGGCCCTAATCAATGAGCAGTTCTTC. Protein: CASSVASALINEQFF.

The chain has TRBV29-1 and TRBJ2-2; D not certain. V lost 3 bases and J lost 6, with 14 bases in between. This CDR3 is 14 amino acids long. Germline assignment: CDR1 SQVTM and CDR2 ANQGSEA. The CDR3 is CSVEIGSYSGELFF. CDR3 in DNA: TGCAGCGTTGAGATAGGCAGTTACTCCGGGGAGCTGTTTTTT.

The J gene is TRBJ2-3, the V gene TRBV13; D is perhaps TRBD2 (6 bases). Germline V gene data show CDR1 as PRHDT and CDR2 as FYEKMQ (reference sequence). V was clipped by 5 bases and J by 3 bases, with 18 bases between them. CDR3 length: 16 amino acids. The CDR3 reads CASSTAGTRRTDTQYF. Here the CDR3 DNA reads TGTGCCAGCAGCACCGCGGGGACGCGGAGGACAGATACGCAGTATTTT.

Written as DNA, the CDR3 is TGTGCCAGCAGCCAACCGGGACCAGAAGACAATGAGCAGTTCTTC. Translating gives CASSQPGPEDNEQFF. This chain uses TRBV7-6 with TRBJ2-1; D could derive from TRBD1 or TRBD2 (5 bases each). Germline assignment: CDR1 SGHVS and CDR2 FNYEAQ. With 5 bases removed from V and 5 bases from J, the gap between germline ends came to 16 bases. This CDR3 region has 15 residues. Together with reference TRBV7-6 and TRBJ2-1, the CDR3 gives the full variable domain: GAGVSQSPRYKVTKRGQDVALRCDPISGHVSLYWYRQALGQGPEFLTYFNYEAQQDKSGLPNDRFSAERPEGSISTLTIQRTEQRDSAMYRCASSQPGPEDNEQFFGPGTRLTVL.

The V gene is TRBV13, the J gene TRBJ2-7; tentatively, D is TRBD1 (5 bases). The ends were cut back, 3 bases at V and 0 bases at J, with 9 bases in the middle. This CDR3 contains 14 residues. In germline, CDR1 is PRHDT, CDR2 FYEKMQ (reference sequence). The CDR3 region has the DNA TGTGCCAGCAGCTTTACAAGGGGCTCCTACGAGCAGTACTTC. Its translation is CASSFTRGSYEQYF.

This sequence joins TRBV6-2 or TRBV6-3 and TRBJ2-7; the D gene is possibly TRBD2 (5 bases). Germline-derived CDR1 and CDR2 are MNHEY and SVGEGT. The CDR3 consists of 15 residues. Trimming shortened V by 4 bases and J by 3 bases, and 16 bases separated the two germline ends. The CDR3 DNA follows: TGTGCCAGCAGTTCCCGGGGTTCGTTTCTCTACGAGCAGTACTTC. Translation: CASSSRGSFLYEQYF.

This rearrangement joins TRBV5-6 to TRBJ1-5; TRBD1 might be the D (5 bases). The germline gives CDR1 SGHDT, CDR2 YYEEEE. The CDR3 runs to 17 residues. Trimming pared 0 bases from V and 2 bases from J, leaving 15 bases between. The CDR3 bases are TGTGCCAGCAGCTTGGGCGCAGGGATGTTCGGCAATCAGCCCCAGCATTTT. It specifies CASSLGAGMFGNQPQHF.

This chain connects TRBV7-9 to TRBJ2-7; D unresolved. The V and J ends lost 0 bases and 3 bases respectively, with 3 bases between them. This CDR3 has 12 amino acids. Germline CDR1 reads SEHNR; CDR2 reads FQNEAQ (reference sequence). The CDR3 protein is CASSLAVYEQYF. The CDR3 coding sequence is TGTGCCAGCAGCTTAGCAGTCTACGAGCAGTACTTC.

This clonotype has just a few counts. J is TRBJ2-3 and V is TRBV5-1; D may correspond to TRBD1 or TRBD2 (5 bases each). V lost 4 bases and J 2 bases, leaving 14 bases between the germline ends. Germline V gene data show CDR1 as SGHRS and CDR2 as YFSETQ. The length of the CDR3 is 15 residues. The CDR3 reads CASSPWDGSTDTQYF. The DNA of the CDR3 is TGCGCCAGCAGCCCCTGGGACGGATCCACAGATACGCAGTATTTT.

The gene calls are TRBV5-6 and TRBJ2-1; no reliable D call. Deletions cut 7 bases from V and 9 bases from J, with 14 bases between. Germline values: CDR1 SGHDT, CDR2 YYEEEE. CDR3 size: 12 residues. The CDR3 is CASSLRVSEQFF. CDR3 sequence (DNA): TGTGCCAGCTCGTTAAGGGTCAGTGAGCAGTTCTTC.

The table lists this clonotype with a count of one. This chain links TRBV19 with TRBJ1-1; D is possibly TRBD1 (6 bases). The CDR3 length is 12 residues. The germline V and J ends were trimmed by 6 bases and 3 bases, with 8 bases remaining between them. Germline assignment: CDR1 LNHDA and CDR2 SQIVND (reference sequence). The CDR3 loop reads CASSDRYTEAFF. For the CDR3, the DNA is TGTGCCAGTAGCGACAGGTACACTGAAGCTTTCTTT.

The chain has TRBV7-9 and TRBJ1-4; D is uncertain. The CDR3 spans 14 residues. V was trimmed by 3 bases and J by 1 base, leaving 6 bases between them. From germline, CDR1 is SEHNR and CDR2 FQNEAQ (reference sequence). The CDR3: CASSLYGTNEKLFF. The CDR3 coding sequence is TGTGCCAGCAGCTTGTACGGAACTAATGAAAAACTGTTTTTT.

The chain joins TRBV7-9 to TRBJ2-7; D gene unclear. V lost 1 base to trimming and J lost 3 bases, with 10 bases between them. CDR1 and CDR2 (germline): SEHNR, FQNEAQ (reference sequence). CDR3 length: 14 amino acids. The CDR3 DNA is TGTGCCAGCAGCTTAGATCCGACCTTCTACGAGCAGTACTTC. Protein sequence: CASSLDPTFYEQYF.

The chain carries TRBV7-9 and TRBJ1-5, with TRBD1 matching 7 bases. V gave up 5 bases and J gave up 3 bases; unmatched junction bases: 10. Germline CDR1 is SEHNR and CDR2 is FQNEAQ (reference sequence). This CDR3 comprises 16 residues. The CDR3 loop is CASSLSGTETNQPQHF. The CDR3 DNA reads TGTGCCAGCAGCCTTTCCGGGACAGAGACCAATCAGCCCCAGCATTTT.

CDR3 coding DNA: TGCGCCAGCAGCTCCAGGAGCGAGGCCCACTACGAGCAGTACTTC. Protein product: CASSSRSEAHYEQYF. V usage is TRBV4-3 and J usage is TRBJ2-7, with no clear D. The length of the CDR3 is 15 residues. Per germline, CDR1 LGHNA and CDR2 YSLEER. V dropped 5 bases and J dropped 3 bases, with 17 bases sitting between them.

The chain couples TRBV4-2 to TRBJ2-3, with TRBD1 matching over 7 bases. Unmatched junction bases numbered 15, after V lost 0 bases and J lost 6 bases. The CDR3 sequence is 18 residues long. Looked up from germline, CDR1 is LGHNA and CDR2 is YNFKEQ. CDR3 loop: CASSQEYQGTVSTDTQYF. For the CDR3, the DNA is TGTGCCAGCAGCCAAGAATATCAAGGGACAGTTAGTACGGATACGCAGTATTTT.

The chain couples TRBV11-2 to TRBJ2-1; D is perhaps TRBD1 (6 bases). Germline loops: CDR1 SGHAT, CDR2 FQNNGV. This CDR3 is built from 14 residues. The ends were cut back, 8 bases at V and 6 bases at J, with 17 bases in the middle. The CDR3, as DNA: TGTGCCAGCCTCACAGGGCCTTTGGGCAATGAGCAGTTCTTC. It codes for CASLTGPLGNEQFF.

The V call is TRBV6-5, the J call TRBJ2-1; D perhaps matches TRBD2 (5 bases). The CDR3 totals 18 residues. CDR1 is MNHEY and CDR2 is SVGAGI in the germline V gene. Between the trimmed V and J ends, which lost 0 bases and 0 bases, there was a span of 15 bases. The CDR3 sequence is CASSYSGGPGSSYNEQFF. In DNA, the CDR3 is TGTGCCAGCAGTTACTCCGGAGGCCCCGGCAGCTCCTACAATGAGCAGTTCTTC.

The rearrangement uses TRBV24-1 and TRBJ2-3; TRBD2 matches 16 bases. V was pared by 3 bases and J by 4 bases, with 12 bases of the junction left unmatched. CDR1 is KGHDR, CDR2 SFDVKD, per germline. The CDR3 sequence is 20 residues long. This chain's CDR3 is CATSDPGTSGGAGTADTQYF. Here the CDR3 DNA reads TGTGCCACCAGTGATCCCGGGACTAGCGGGGGGGCCGGAACCGCAGATACGCAGTATTTT.

The chain employs TRBV4-3 and TRBJ1-1, with D unclear. V lost 3 bases and J 3 bases, leaving 11 bases between the germline ends. The CDR3 totals 14 residues. In germline, CDR1 is LGHNA, CDR2 YSLEER. CDR3 loop: CASSQRAGYTEAFF. The DNA for the CDR3 is TGCGCCAGCAGCCAGAGGGCGGGTTACACTGAAGCTTTCTTT.

CDR3 coding DNA: TGCAGTGCTAGCGCGGGGGCTGGAACTGAAGCTTTCTTT. Its translation is CSASAGAGTEAFF. The V and J genes are TRBV20-1 and TRBJ1-1; possibly TRBD1 for D (6 bases). This CDR3 contains 13 residues. CDR1 is DFQATT, CDR2 SNEGSKA, per germline (reference sequence). Trimming removed 3 bases from V and 5 bases from J, with 13 bases in between.

The gene calls are TRBV2 and TRBJ2-6; D not resolved. With 11 bases removed from V and 4 bases from J, the gap between germline ends came to 9 bases. CDR3 length: 12 residues. Germline values: CDR1 SNHLY, CDR2 FYNNEI. CDR3 DNA: TGTGCCGGGATGGGAGGGGCCAACGTCCTGACTTTC. Translating gives CAGMGGANVLTF.

This chain links TRBV5-1 with TRBJ2-1; D tentatively fits TRBD1 or TRBD2 (5 bases each). The V end was cut by 3 bases, the J end by 9 bases, with 19 bases between. CDR3 size: 15 residues. The V gene's germline CDR1 is SGHRS and CDR2 YFSETQ. CDR3 nucleotide sequence: TGCGCCAGCAGCTCGGACCTCCGGGGCCCCCCTGAGCAGTTCTTC. Translating it yields CASSSDLRGPPEQFF.

CDR3 coding DNA: TGTGCCAGTAGTAAAGGGAGCAATCAGCCCCAGCATTTT. This translates into CASSKGSNQPQHF. The V gene is TRBV19, the J gene TRBJ1-5, with D uncertain. V was pared by 4 bases and J by 1 base, with 5 bases between. Germline values: CDR1 LNHDA, CDR2 SQIVND (reference sequence). CDR3 size: 13 residues.

The gene calls are TRBV7-9 and TRBJ2-7; the match to TRBD2 covers 9 bases. The CDR3 totals 14 residues. CDR1 and CDR2 (germline): SEHNR, FQNEAQ (reference sequence). The V gene end was trimmed by 4 bases and the J gene end by 5 bases; junction bases not matched to a gene: 6. The CDR3 DNA follows: TGTGCCAGCAGCTCCGTAGCGGGAGCTAACGAGCAGTACTTC. Protein product: CASSSVAGANEQYF.

CDR3 in amino acids: CASSQEPTLIETQYF. CDR3 coding DNA: TGTGCCAGCAGCCAAGAGCCGACCCTGATCGAGACCCAGTACTTC. V gene TRBV3-1 combines with J gene TRBJ2-5; D not certain. Per germline, CDR1 LGHDT and CDR2 YNNKEL (reference sequence). Trimming shortened V by 0 bases and J by 5 bases, and 13 bases separated the two germline ends. The CDR3 sequence is 15 residues long.

This sequence joins TRBV3-1 and TRBJ2-1; 10 nucleotides match TRBD2. The J segment lost 8 bases and the V segment lost 2 bases, leaving 6 bases of the junction unmatched. Germline V gives CDR1 LGHDT, CDR2 YNNKEL (reference sequence). The length of the CDR3 is 15 residues. CDR3 protein: CASSQPSGGWDEQFF. For the CDR3, the DNA is TGTGCCAGCAGCCAACCTAGCGGGGGTTGGGATGAGCAGTTCTTC.

J is TRBJ1-6 and V is TRBV24-1; D gene uncertain. The V gene lost 8 bases and the J gene lost 8 bases, with 18 bases spanning the gap. Germline assignment: CDR1 KGHDR and CDR2 SFDVKD. The CDR3 is 15 amino acids. CDR3 DNA sequence: TGTGCCACCACCCTTATGCGGGCAGACTATTCACCCCTCCACTTT. Protein product: CATTLMRADYSPLHF.

The CDR3 sequence is CASSPAGTGNYEQYF. DNA of the CDR3: TGTGCCAGCAGCCCCGCCGGGACTGGCAACTACGAGCAGTACTTC. The rearrangement joins TRBV7-9 to TRBJ2-7; possible D gene TRBD2, 6 bases. The CDR3 covers 15 residues. Germline V gene data show CDR1 as SEHNR and CDR2 as FQNEAQ (reference sequence). Trimming removed 5 bases at V and 3 bases at J, with 17 bases between. Together with reference TRBV7-9 and TRBJ2-7, the CDR3 gives the full variable domain: DTGVSQNPRHKITKRGQNVTFRCDPISEHNRLYWYRQTLGQGPEFLTYFQNEAQLEKSRLLSDRFSAERPKGSFSTLEIQRTEQGDSAMYLCASSPAGTGNYEQYFGPGTRLTVT.

The rearrangement uses TRBV2 and TRBJ2-7, with D tentatively TRBD1 or TRBD2 (5 bases each). Germline-derived CDR1 and CDR2 are SNHLY and FYNNEI. CDR3 length: 13 amino acids. Trimming cost V 6 bases and J 5 bases, with 14 bases left between them. For the CDR3, the DNA is TGTGCCAGCAGCGTACCAGGGACGGACGAGCAGTACTTC. Translation gives CASSVPGTDEQYF.

The genes are TRBV2 and TRBJ1-5, with 7 nucleotides matching TRBD1. V gave up 5 bases and J gave up 2 bases; unmatched junction bases: 6. Per germline, CDR1 SNHLY and CDR2 FYNNEI. The CDR3 has 15 amino acids. CDR3 DNA sequence: TGTGCCAGCAGTCCGACAGGGAATGGCAATCAGCCCCAGCATTTT. It translates to CASSPTGNGNQPQHF.